This T cell receptor (beta chain) was captured in a study of cytomegalovirus exposure and HLA in healthy donors. Notes on this clone: Its antigen is not known.

From germline, CDR1 is SEHNR and CDR2 FQNEAQ (reference sequence). J lost 5 bases, V lost 1 base, and 3 bases had no gene match. The length of the CDR3 is 15 residues. The study, taken as a whole, reports: Cytomegalovirus-associated TCR beta chains were listed, numbering roughly 150.

Repertoires were generated with immunoSEQ multiplex PCR, while TCRdb's copy carries only in-frame clones and drops some. The sample consists of some 230,000 clones, around nine tenths of them appearing once. V is TRBV7-9 and J is TRBJ2-7; 12 bases match TRBD1. The receptor comes from a woman between 18 and 30 years old in good health and CMV-seronegative. Sequences were obtained from PBMCs. The CDR3 reads CASSLGGQGANEQYF. The CDR3 nucleotides are TGTGCCAGCAGCTTAGGGGGACAGGGGGCCAACGAGCAGTACTTC.